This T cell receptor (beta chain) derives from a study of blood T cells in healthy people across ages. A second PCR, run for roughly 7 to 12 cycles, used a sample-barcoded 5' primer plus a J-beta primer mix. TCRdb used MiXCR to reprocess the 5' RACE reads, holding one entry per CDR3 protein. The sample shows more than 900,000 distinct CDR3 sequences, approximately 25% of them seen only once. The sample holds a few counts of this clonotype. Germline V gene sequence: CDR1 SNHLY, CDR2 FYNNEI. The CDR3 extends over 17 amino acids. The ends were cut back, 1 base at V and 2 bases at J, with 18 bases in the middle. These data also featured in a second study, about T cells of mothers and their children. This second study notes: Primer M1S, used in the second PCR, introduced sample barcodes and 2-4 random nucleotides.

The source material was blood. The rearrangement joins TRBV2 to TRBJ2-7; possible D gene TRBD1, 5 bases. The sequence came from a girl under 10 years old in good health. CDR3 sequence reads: CASSEGITWGPTYEQYF. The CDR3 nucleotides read TGTGCCAGCAGTGAAGGGATTACGTGGGGCCCTACCTACGAGCAGTACTTC.